Listed below are T cell receptor beta chains from one sample, sequenced in a study of technical replicates of blood from several donors. Here immunoSEQ multiplex PCR was the method, and the copy in TCRdb shows in-frame clones only, minus some. The sample gives around 83,000 clones, 94% of which show up once; around 0.26% is in the top ten. The sequenced sample was T cells isolated from PBMCs. The source of these receptors is a human donor in good health. Both conserved end residues are part of each CDR3. The D gene is left open where the match is weak. The listing skips clone size in some rows; elsewhere it reads once, few, many or a size class.

d_call clone_size j_call v_call cdr3_aa cdr3_nt
TRBD2 NA TRBJ2-3 TRBV5-6 CASSLFTSGSTDTQYF TGTGCCAGCAGCTTGTTTACTAGCGGGAGCACAGATACGCAGTATTTT
NA NA TRBJ2-5 TRBV28 CASSSRGFDETQYF TGTGCCAGCAGTTCCAGGGGATTTGATGAGACCCAGTACTTC
NA NA TRBJ2-3 TRBV28 CASSLAGSLADTQYF TGTGCCAGCAGTTTAGCGGGATCGCTCGCAGATACGCAGTATTTT
TRBD1 once TRBJ2-1 TRBV11-2 CASSPSSGQGNEQFF TGTGCCAGCAGCCCGAGTTCGGGACAGGGGAATGAGCAGTTCTTC
NA NA TRBJ1-1 TRBV4-1 CASSQDLIEVVLVTEAFF TGCGCCAGCAGCCAAGATCTAATTGAGGTCGTGCTCGTCACTGAAGCTTTCTTT
TRBD1 NA TRBJ2-1 TRBV6-5 CASRGWTGADEQFF TGTGCCAGCAGGGGGTGGACAGGGGCTGATGAGCAGTTCTTC
NA NA TRBJ2-2 TRBV4-2 CASSRPEGSSGELFF TGTGCCAGCAGCCGTCCAGAGGGCTCGAGCGGGGAGCTGTTTTTT
TRBD1 NA TRBJ2-7 TRBV27 CASSWVGGSEQYF TGTGCCAGCAGTTGGGTAGGGGGCAGCGAGCAGTACTTC
TRBD2 once TRBJ2-2 TRBV12-5 CASARGAGELFF TGTGCTAGCGCCCGGGGGGCCGGGGAGCTGTTTTTT
NA NA TRBJ2-1 TRBV4-1 CASSQTMDTYNEQFF TGCGCCAGCAGCCAAACGATGGACACTTACAATGAGCAGTTCTTC
TRBD1 NA TRBJ2-1 TRBV28 CASRFDRVDEQFF TGTGCCAGCAGGTTTGACAGGGTGGATGAGCAGTTCTTC
NA NA TRBJ1-5 TRBV2 CASSENPRNQPQHF TGTGCCAGCAGTGAGAACCCCAGGAATCAGCCCCAGCATTTT
NA NA TRBJ2-7 TRBV19 CASSAGPGTYEQYF TGTGCCAGTAGTGCGGGACCGGGAACCTACGAGCAGTACTTC
NA NA TRBJ2-1 TRBV18 CASSPPDPRENSYNEQFF TGTGCCAGCTCACCACCGGATCCACGGGAAAACTCCTACAATGAGCAGTTCTTC
NA NA TRBJ2-7 TRBV6-1 CASSELLPDYEQYF TGTGCCAGCAGTGAACTACTACCTGACTACGAGCAGTACTTC
NA once TRBJ2-7 TRBV19 CASSTTGSYEQYF TGTGCCAGTAGCACCACAGGTTCCTACGAGCAGTACTTC
TRBD2 NA TRBJ2-7 TRBV6-1 CASSEGRGGPYEQYF TGTGCCAGCAGTGAAGGAAGGGGAGGGCCGTACGAGCAGTACTTC
NA NA TRBJ1-6 TRBV27 CASSLGQGLNSPLHF TGTGCCAGCAGTTTGGGTCAGGGCCTAAATTCACCCCTCCACTTT
NA NA TRBJ2-5 TRBV7-9 CASSPDRAGQETQYF TGTGCCAGCAGCCCCGACAGGGCGGGACAAGAGACCCAGTACTTC
NA NA TRBJ1-5 TRBV30 CAWSVRGDQPQHF TGTGCCTGGAGTGTACGGGGAGATCAGCCCCAGCATTTT
NA NA TRBJ2-7 TRBV5-1 CASSRGDSYEQYF TGCGCCAGCAGCCGCGGTGATTCCTACGAGCAGTACTTC
NA NA TRBJ2-2 TRBV2 CASLGGDRTGELFF TGTGCCAGCCTCGGCGGGGACCGCACCGGGGAGCTGTTTTTT
NA NA TRBJ1-1 TRBV10-2 CASRTGSSNTEAFF TGCGCCAGCAGAACAGGGTCCTCGAACACTGAAGCTTTCTTT
NA NA TRBJ2-6 TRBV6-4 CASSDYSVSGANVLTF TGTGCCAGCAGTGACTACAGTGTCTCTGGGGCCAACGTCCTGACTTTC
TRBD2 NA TRBJ2-3 TRBV11-2 CASSLDAGVTDTQYF TGTGCCAGCAGCTTAGACGCGGGGGTCACAGATACGCAGTATTTT
TRBD1 once TRBJ1-2 TRBV19 CASSISPGMGQPDPTYGYTF TGTGCCAGTAGTATAAGCCCCGGGATGGGACAGCCCGACCCCACCTATGGCTACACCTTC
TRBD1 once TRBJ2-1 TRBV19 CASKGAVGEQFF TGTGCCAGTAAGGGGGCGGTCGGGGAGCAGTTCTTC
TRBD1 NA TRBJ1-1 TRBV5-4 CASSLDSGGTEAFF TGTGCCAGCAGTCTAGATTCAGGGGGCACTGAAGCTTTCTTT
TRBD1 NA TRBJ2-7 TRBV5-1 CASAGTGTDEQYF TGCGCCAGCGCAGGGACAGGGACTGACGAGCAGTACTTC
NA NA TRBJ2-7 TRBV11-2 CASSLGQKIYEQYF TGTGCCAGCAGCTTAGGACAGAAGATCTACGAGCAGTACTTC
TRBD1 once TRBJ2-6 TRBV2 CASRVYGTGGLSANVLTF TGTGCCAGCAGGGTATACGGGACAGGGGGGCTCTCTGCCAACGTCCTGACTTTC
TRBD2 NA TRBJ2-7 TRBV5-4 CASSSPVAGVGEQYF TGTGCCAGCAGCTCCCCAGTAGCGGGGGTGGGCGAGCAGTACTTC
TRBD2 NA TRBJ2-1 TRBV19 CASSISTSGGAEGFF TGTGCCAGTAGTATTTCCACTAGCGGGGGGGCCGAGGGGTTCTTC
NA NA TRBJ2-5 TRBV30 CAWSGTAQETQYF TGTGCCTGGAGTGGGACAGCGCAAGAGACCCAGTACTTC
NA NA TRBJ1-2 TRBV30 CAWLDGYTF TGTGCCTGGCTTGATGGCTACACCTTC
TRBD2 NA TRBJ2-7 TRBV5-1 CASSLATSGPYEQYF TGCGCCAGCAGCTTGGCGACTAGCGGTCCCTACGAGCAGTACTTC
TRBD2 NA TRBJ2-7 TRBV6-5 CASSNRRSGSYEQYF TGTGCCAGCAGTAACAGGAGGAGCGGGAGTTACGAGCAGTACTTC
TRBD1 NA TRBJ2-7 TRBV10-3 CATGTGGSSYEQYF TGTGCCACTGGGACAGGAGGAAGCTCCTACGAGCAGTACTTC
NA NA TRBJ2-3 TRBV28 CASSPSGLTDTQYF TGTGCCAGCAGTCCGTCAGGCCTCACAGATACGCAGTATTTT
TRBD1 NA TRBJ2-2 TRBV4-1 CASSQEDQDRLLRHPGELFF TGCGCCAGCAGCCAAGAGGACCAGGACAGGCTTCTTCGGCACCCCGGGGAGCTGTTTTTT
NA NA TRBJ2-5 TRBV6-1 CASTNRGRGETQYF TGTGCCAGCACCAACAGGGGCCGGGGGGAGACCCAGTACTTC
TRBD1 NA TRBJ1-3 TRBV5-1 CASSLDGGQGNTIYF TGCGCCAGCAGCTTGGATGGGGGACAGGGAAACACCATATATTTT
TRBD1 NA TRBJ2-2 TRBV2 CASIMGQGRVGELFF TGTGCCAGCATTATGGGACAGGGTCGGGTCGGGGAGCTGTTTTTT
TRBD2 NA TRBJ2-5 TRBV6-1 CASSEALRLAGLLQETQYF TGTGCCAGCAGTGAAGCGCTTCGGCTAGCGGGACTCCTCCAAGAGACCCAGTACTTC
TRBD2 NA TRBJ2-7 TRBV23-1 CASSPDREPRLAGYYEQYF TGCGCCAGCAGTCCGGACAGGGAACCAAGACTAGCGGGATACTACGAGCAGTACTTC
TRBD1 NA TRBJ2-5 TRBV6-1 CASSEAGGTGQETQYF TGTGCCAGCAGTGAAGCTGGGGGGACAGGCCAAGAGACCCAGTACTTC
NA NA TRBJ2-1 TRBV13 CASSLNKASSTPDEQFF TGTGCCAGCAGCTTAAATAAGGCTAGTTCAACTCCTGATGAGCAGTTCTTC
NA NA TRBJ1-2 TRBV7-3 CASSLQPSDSEVGYTF TGTGCCAGCAGCCTCCAACCCTCGGACAGTGAAGTAGGCTACACCTTC
NA NA TRBJ2-7 TRBV30 CAWSDPGEQYF TGTGCCTGGAGTGACCCGGGCGAGCAGTACTTC
NA NA TRBJ2-3 TRBV29-1 CSVASGTDTQYF TGCAGCGTTGCTAGCGGCACAGATACGCAGTATTTT
NA NA TRBJ2-2 TRBV7-2 CASSLERAGGELFF TGTGCCAGCAGCTTAGAGAGGGCTGGCGGGGAGCTGTTTTTT
TRBD1 NA TRBJ1-4 TRBV5-8 CASSTQGGVVKLFF TGTGCCAGCAGCACCCAGGGGGGAGTTGTGAAACTGTTTTTT
NA NA TRBJ2-1 TRBV11-3 CASRGGERWFNEQFF TGTGCCAGCAGAGGGGGGGAGAGGTGGTTCAATGAGCAGTTCTTC
TRBD2 NA TRBJ2-7 TRBV6-5 CASSPLAGAGEQYF TGTGCCAGCAGCCCCCTAGCGGGAGCTGGCGAGCAGTACTTC